These 30 T cell receptor beta chains came from one sample sequenced in a study of T cells in Graves' hyperthyroidism and ophthalmopathy. It was RNA transcripts that yielded the amplified TCR beta CDR3 regions. The HTBI primer set was used in a first-round RT-PCR of the TCR CDR3. TCRdb itself ran the multiplex PCR reads through MiXCR, one entry per CDR3 protein. The sample gives 560,000 or so distinct CDR3 sequences, 15% to 20% of which show up once; roughly 47% is in the top ten. Sequenced sample: blood. Every receptor here comes from a man aged 40-49 years with Graves' ophthalmopathy.

The chain combines TRBV9 with TRBJ1-2, with D possibly matching TRBD1 (6 bases). Germline-derived CDR1 and CDR2 are SGDLS and YYNGEE. This CDR3 region has 17 residues. V gave up 3 bases and J gave up 0 bases, with 18 bases separating them. CDR3 region: CASSAGGAPPANYGYTF. The CDR3 DNA follows: TGTGCCAGCAGCGCCGGGGGGGCCCCTCCTGCTAACTATGGCTACACCTTC.

This chain joins TRBV12-3 or TRBV12-4 and TRBJ2-7; 9 bases align to TRBD2. The CDR3 is 12 amino acids. Trimming cost V 2 bases and J 7 bases; bases outside gene matches: 0. CDR3 region: CASSLSGREQYF. For the CDR3, the DNA is TGTGCCAGCAGTTTAAGCGGGAGGGAGCAGTACTTC.

This clonotype came up a few times. The V and J genes are TRBV12-3 or TRBV12-4 and TRBJ1-3; D ambiguous. The CDR3 totals 15 residues. Trimming left V 5 bases short and J 3 bases short, with 14 bases between. CDR3 nucleotide sequence: TGTGCCAGCAGTACGCAGAGCGGATTTGGAAACACCATATATTTT. It translates to CASSTQSGFGNTIYF.

The chain is built from TRBV19 and TRBJ1-6; TRBD1 might be the D (5 bases). With 7 bases removed from V and 7 bases from J, the gap between germline ends came to 11 bases. Looked up from germline, CDR1 is LNHDA and CDR2 is SQIVND (reference sequence). The length of the CDR3 is 13 residues. CDR3 DNA: TGTGCCAGTAAACCCCGACAGAATTCACCCCTCCACTTT. Protein: CASKPRQNSPLHF. Filled out from reference TRBV19 and TRBJ1-6, the complete variable domain reads DGGITQSPKYLFRKEGQNVTLSCEQNLNHDAMYWYRQDPGQGLRLIYYSQIVNDFQKGDIAEGYSVSREKKESFPLTVTSAQKNPTAFYLCASKPRQNSPLHFGNGTRLTVT.

There are a few counts of this clonotype. The chain employs TRBV5-1 and TRBJ2-1, with 8 bases aligning to TRBD2. The V gene's germline CDR1 is SGHRS and CDR2 YFSETQ. The V gene end was trimmed by 3 bases and the J gene end by 9 bases; junction bases not matched to a gene: 8. This CDR3 is built from 14 residues. CDR3 in amino acids: CASSWGPGGGEQFF. CDR3 nucleotides: TGCGCCAGCAGCTGGGGCCCGGGAGGGGGTGAGCAGTTCTTC.

Many counts were recorded for this clonotype. The V gene is TRBV5-1, the J gene TRBJ2-3, with 8 bases matching TRBD2. CDR1 SGHRS and CDR2 YFSETQ come from the germline V gene. V lost 5 bases, J lost 2 bases, and 16 bases stayed unmatched. The CDR3 consists of 18 residues. CDR3 in amino acids: CASRRTFTGGVNTDTQYF. CDR3 coding DNA: TGCGCCAGCAGACGAACTTTCACCGGGGGGGTTAACACAGATACGCAGTATTTT. The variable domain in full, with the rest retrieved from reference TRBV5-1 and TRBJ2-3, is KAGVTQTPRYLIKTRGQQVTLSCSPISGHRSVSWYQQTPGQGLQFLFEYFSETQRNKGNFPGRFSGRQFSNSRSEMNVSTLELGDSALYLCASRRTFTGGVNTDTQYFGPGTRLTVL.

The V and J genes are TRBV15 and TRBJ2-1; 11 nucleotides line up with TRBD2. V shed 5 bases, J shed 7 bases, and the junction held 7 bases outside the gene matches. This CDR3 is 15 amino acids long. CDR1 is LNHNV, CDR2 YYDKDF, per germline (reference sequence). This CDR3 is CATSFTSGGGNEQFF. The DNA of the CDR3 is TGTGCCACCAGCTTCACTAGCGGGGGTGGAAATGAGCAGTTCTTC.

Note on this clonotype: This may come from a read error, since a much larger clone is one base off. This sequence joins TRBV7-8 and TRBJ1-1, with 9 positions matching TRBD1. From germline, CDR1 is SGHVS and CDR2 FQNEAQ. The CDR3 spans 15 residues. CDR3 in amino acids: CASSLQGQGRAEASF. CDR3 DNA: TGTGCCAGCAGCTTACAGGGACAGGGTAGGGCTGAAGCTTCCTTT.

The gene calls are TRBV13 and TRBJ2-7, with D perhaps TRBD1 (6 bases). CDR1 and CDR2 (germline): PRHDT, FYEKMQ (reference sequence). CDR3 length: 13 residues. Trimming took 3 bases from V and 5 from J, leaving 11 bases between them. The CDR3 sequence: CASSFQGINEQYF. The CDR3 nucleotides are TGTGCCAGCAGCTTTCAGGGGATCAACGAGCAGTACTTC.

In regard to this clonotype: An end of the junction does not agree with germline; a read error may underlie this. The chain recombines TRBV27 with TRBJ1-5; the D gene is possibly TRBD1 (6 bases). Germline values: CDR1 MNHEY, CDR2 SMNVEV (reference sequence). The CDR3 runs to 16 residues. The CDR3 protein is CASSFYPGDSDQPQHF. CDR3 DNA sequence: TGTGCCAGCAGTTTTTACCCAGGGGATAGCGATCAGCCCCAGCATTTT.

The table lists this clonotype with many counts. This sequence joins TRBV15 and TRBJ1-1, with TRBD1 matching 7 bases. CDR1 LNHNV and CDR2 YYDKDF come from the germline V gene (reference sequence). CDR3 length equals 14 residues. The V gene end was trimmed by 5 bases and the J gene end by 4 bases; junction bases not matched to a gene: 7. CDR3 bases: TGTGCCACCAGCGCACACAGGGGACCCACTGAAGCTTTCTTT. Encoded protein: CATSAHRGPTEAFF.

This clonotype was seen more than once but under ten times. The rearrangement links TRBV25-1 to TRBJ2-7; tentative D call: TRBD2 (6 bases). This CDR3 is built from 15 residues. The V gene lost 4 bases and the J gene lost 4 bases, with 17 bases spanning the gap. Germline V gene sequence: CDR1 MGHDK, CDR2 SYGVNS. CDR3 in DNA: TGTGCCAGCAGTGTATTGGGCGTAGCGGAGTACGAGCAGTACTTC. This encodes CASSVLGVAEYEQYF.

This clonotype was recorded many times. V is TRBV29-1 and J is TRBJ2-3, with TRBD1 identical over 7 bases. The CDR3 runs to 11 residues. Germline lookup yields CDR1 SQVTM and CDR2 ANQGSEA. V gave up 7 bases and J gave up 7 bases; unmatched junction bases: 5. The CDR3 region is CSARQGYTQYF. The CDR3 nucleotides read TGCAGCGCCCGACAGGGCTATACGCAGTATTTT.

This clonotype came up a few times. The chain combines TRBV19 with TRBJ2-3; 8 bases fit TRBD2. The CDR3 contains 14 residues. In germline, CDR1 is LNHDA, CDR2 SQIVND (reference sequence). The V gene end was trimmed by 5 bases and the J gene end by 4 bases; junction bases not matched to a gene: 5. CDR3 nucleotides: TGTGCCAGTAGTCCAGCGGGGGTTGCAGATACGCAGTATTTT. Protein sequence: CASSPAGVADTQYF. Based on the CDR3 plus reference TRBV19 and TRBJ2-3, the full variable domain is DGGITQSPKYLFRKEGQNVTLSCEQNLNHDAMYWYRQDPGQGLRLIYYSQIVNDFQKGDIAEGYSVSREKKESFPLTVTSAQKNPTAFYLCASSPAGVADTQYFGPGTRLTVL.

The chain uses TRBV20-1 and TRBJ1-2; D possibly corresponds to TRBD1 (6 bases). The CDR3 spans 14 residues. The V end was cut by 4 bases, the J end by 2 bases, with 14 bases between. Per germline, CDR1 DFQATT and CDR2 SNEGSKA (reference sequence). The CDR3 bases are TGCAGTGCTATCTTTCGGGACATCAACTATGGCTACACCTTC. It codes for CSAIFRDINYGYTF.

A few counts support this clonotype. J is TRBJ1-5 and V is TRBV20-1, with 8 positions matching TRBD1. CDR1 and CDR2 from the germline V gene are DFQATT and SNEGSKA (reference sequence). Trimming removed 0 bases from V and 7 bases from J; junction bases left unmatched: 8. The CDR3 has 15 amino acids. DNA of the CDR3: TGCAGTGCTAGAGACCCAGGGGGCACGAGCCAGCCCCAGCATTTT. Translating gives CSARDPGGTSQPQHF.

This clonotype was counted between two and nine times. The chain recombines TRBV6-2 or TRBV6-3 with TRBJ1-1, with D perhaps matching TRBD1 (6 bases). Germline CDR1 reads MNHEY; CDR2 reads SVGEGT. The ends were cut back, 5 bases at V and 8 bases at J, with 24 bases in the middle. This CDR3 has 16 amino acids. This CDR3 reads CASSQRPLTGRQEAFF. The CDR3 bases are TGTGCCAGCAGTCAACGACCACTTACAGGGCGACAGGAAGCTTTCTTT.

The rearrangement uses TRBV27 and TRBJ1-4; 12 positions agree with TRBD1. Germline values: CDR1 MNHEY, CDR2 SMNVEV (reference sequence). V lost 5 bases, J lost 8 bases, and 9 bases stayed unmatched. The CDR3 has 16 amino acids. CDR3 nucleotides: TGTGCCAGCAGTCCCGGGACAGGGGGCGCAGAAGAAAAACTGTTTTTT. Its translation: CASSPGTGGAEEKLFF.

This clonotype was seen at least ten times. The V call is TRBV6-1, the J call TRBJ2-5, with D unresolved. CDR3 length: 13 residues. V was pared by 0 bases and J by 9 bases, with 11 bases between. Germline V gene sequence: CDR1 MNHNS, CDR2 SASEGT. CDR3 sequence reads: CASSEAGRWSQYF. DNA of the CDR3: TGTGCCAGCAGTGAAGCAGGGCGGTGGTCCCAGTACTTC.

The chain links TRBV7-2 to TRBJ1-2, with D hard to call. The CDR3 covers 16 residues. In germline, CDR1 is SGHTA, CDR2 FQGNSA. V was shortened by 1 base and J by 4 bases, with 16 bases between the two germline ends. CDR3 coding DNA: TGTGCCAGCAGCTTAGAAGTAGCCGCGGAGACCTATGGCTACACCTTC. This translates into CASSLEVAAETYGYTF. Full variable domain (remainder filled in from reference TRBV7-2 and TRBJ1-2): GAGVSQSPSNKVTEKGKDVELRCDPISGHTALYWYRQSLGQGLEFLIYFQGNSAPDKSGLPSDRFSAERTGGSVSTLTIQRTQQEDSAVYLCASSLEVAAETYGYTFGSGTRLTVV.

This chain connects TRBV5-6 to TRBJ1-2; D is perhaps TRBD1 (6 bases). Trimming cost V 3 bases and J 4 bases, with 10 bases left between them. This CDR3 spans 13 amino acids. Germline V gene lookup returns CDR1 SGHDT and CDR2 YYEEEE. The CDR3 bases are TGTGCCAGCAGCTACGGGACAACCTATGGCTACACCTTC. Amino acids: CASSYGTTYGYTF.

This clonotype appeared many times. The chain recombines TRBV10-3 with TRBJ2-7; tentatively, D is TRBD1 or TRBD2 (6 bases each). V shed 3 bases and J shed 5 bases, with 11 bases lying between them. The CDR3 runs 13 residues. Germline V gene lookup returns CDR1 ENHRY and CDR2 SYGVKD. CDR3 bases: TGTGCCATCAGTGACCCAGGGGAGGACGAGCAGTACTTC. Its protein is CAISDPGEDEQYF.

In DNA, the CDR3 is TGCAGCGTTGCCTCTAAAAGGGACACTGAAGCTTTCTTT. Encoded protein: CSVASKRDTEAFF. The rearrangement uses TRBV29-1 and TRBJ1-1; D unclear. This CDR3 contains 13 residues. Trimming took off 4 bases at V and 3 bases at J, with 12 bases between the two ends. Germline V gives CDR1 SQVTM, CDR2 ANQGSEA. Supplemented by reference TRBV29-1 and TRBJ1-1, the full variable domain reads SAVISQKPSRDICQRGTSLTIQCQVDSQVTMMFWYRQQPGQSLTLIATANQGSEATYESGFVIDKFPISRPNLTFSTLTVSNMSPEDSSIYLCSVASKRDTEAFFGQGTRLTVV.

The chain recombines TRBV10-3 with TRBJ2-7; weak D call: TRBD2 (5 bases). The CDR3 consists of 12 residues. Deletions cut 2 bases from V and 3 bases from J, with 5 bases between. Germline V gene data show CDR1 as ENHRY and CDR2 as SYGVKD. The CDR3 region has the DNA TGTGCCATCAGTGAGCGGGGCTACGAGCAGTACTTC. It codes for CAISERGYEQYF.

The V and J genes are TRBV20-1 and TRBJ1-1; tentatively, D is TRBD1 (6 bases). Germline V lookup: CDR1 DFQATT, CDR2 SNEGSKA (reference sequence). The CDR3 runs to 12 residues. Trimming removed 6 bases from V and 1 base from J, with 9 bases in between. The CDR3 region is CSALGQNTEAFF. CDR3 in DNA: TGCAGTGCCCTGGGACAGAACACTGAAGCTTTCTTT.

V and J are TRBV9 and TRBJ2-7, with D tentatively TRBD1 or TRBD2 (5 bases each). V was trimmed by 4 bases and J by 2 bases, leaving 16 bases between them. The CDR3 length is 15 residues. CDR1 is SGDLS and CDR2 is YYNGEE in the germline V gene. For the CDR3, the DNA is TGTGCCAGCAGCCCGGGGCGGCAGCTAGCCTACGAGCAGTACTTC. It specifies CASSPGRQLAYEQYF.

This clonotype showed up just a few times. The rearrangement joins TRBV20-1 to TRBJ2-7, with 8 bases lining up with TRBD2. The CDR3 length is 13 residues. Trimming at V came to 6 bases and at J to 3 bases, leaving 7 bases not matched to a gene. Germline V gene sequence: CDR1 DFQATT, CDR2 SNEGSKA (reference sequence). The CDR3 DNA follows: TGCAGTGCATCCGCCGGGACTAGCTACGAGCAGTACTTC. Translated: CSASAGTSYEQYF.

This clonotype was seen only a few times. This chain joins TRBV12-3 or TRBV12-4 and TRBJ1-4, with D unclear. V was clipped by 7 bases and J by 1 base, with 13 bases between them. This CDR3 contains 15 residues. Here the CDR3 reads CASTPRLETNEKLFF. As DNA, the CDR3 is TGTGCCAGCACGCCGAGGTTGGAAACTAATGAAAAACTGTTTTTT.

The chain uses TRBV4-3 and TRBJ2-7; 12 nucleotides agree with TRBD2. Germline CDR1 reads LGHNA; CDR2 reads YSLEER. The CDR3 loop spans 17 amino acids. V shed 0 bases and J 7 bases; nucleotides not matched to a gene: 10. The CDR3 loop is CASSQEWPSGGAGEQYF. Here the CDR3 DNA reads TGCGCCAGCAGCCAAGAATGGCCTAGCGGGGGGGCCGGAGAGCAGTACTTC.

The chain combines TRBV12-3 or TRBV12-4 with TRBJ1-4; 7 bases fit TRBD1. The V and J ends lost 3 bases and 4 bases, in that order; junction bases with no gene match: 5. The CDR3 loop spans 15 amino acids. CDR3 sequence (DNA): TGTGCCAGCAGTTTGTGGGACAGAGATAATGAAAAACTGTTTTTT. It codes for CASSLWDRDNEKLFF.